The entry that follows covers one T cell receptor beta chain sequence. A much larger clone sits a single nucleotide away, making a read error possible. RNA transcripts were the template for amplifying TCR beta CDR3 regions. HTBI primers drove first-round RT-PCR of the TCR CDR3. TCRdb itself ran the multiplex PCR reads through MiXCR, one entry per CDR3 protein. The sample consists of 300,000 to 400,000 distinct CDR3 sequences, 21% of them appearing once. The data derive from a study of T cells in Graves' hyperthyroidism and ophthalmopathy. The germline V gene encodes CDR1 SGHVS and CDR2 FQNEAQ. The CDR3 contains 22 residues.

Sequencing used blood. The source is a woman aged 50 to 65 with Graves' hyperthyroidism. The chain combines TRBV7-8 with TRBJ2-1; 13 bases map to TRBD2. In nucleotides, the CDR3 is TGTGCCAGCAGCTCCTATTATCGGACTAGCGGGGGCTATAAACCGCCCTACAATGAGCAGCTCTTC. Amino acid sequence: CASSSYYRTSGGYKPPYNEQLF.